This TCR beta chain was recovered during a study of CD8 T cells in Susac syndrome. This CDR3 region has 14 residues. Germline-derived CDR1 and CDR2 are MDHEN and SYDVKM. Between the trimmed V and J ends, which lost 2 bases and 1 base, there was a span of 8 bases. It was with random hexamers that 0.5 to 1 ug RNA was reverse transcribed. TCRdb reprocessed the immunoSEQ multiplex PCR reads via MiXCR and lists one record per CDR3 protein. The sample records some 180,000 distinct CDR3 sequences, roughly 94% being singletons. J is TRBJ2-5 and V is TRBV28, with D tentatively TRBD1 (6 bases). Sequenced input: CD4+ T cells from PBMCs. The sequence was obtained from a human donor in good health. The CDR3 DNA reads as TGTGCCAGCAGTTTAGGGACAACCCAAGAGACCCAGTACTTC. Its translation is CASSLGTTQETQYF.